These T cell receptor beta chains were read from a single sample in a study of PD-L1 blockade in urothelial cancer. Profiled with immunoSEQ multiplex PCR; TCRdb holds only in-frame clones, not every one. The profile shows about 100,000 clones, roughly 88% of them singletons. Sequenced material: PBMCs, taken around atezolizumab (anti-PD-L1) treatment. The receptors were sampled from a man in his forties or fifties with urothelial cancer. The CDR3 runs from the conserved cysteine through the conserved F or W. The order of the fields is J gene, V gene, clone size, D gene, CDR3 protein, CDR3 DNA. A D gene is named only where the DNA matches it firmly. Clone size is stated in some rows and not others, as once, few, many or a class when expanded.

TRBJ1-2,TRBV6-5,-,-,CASSPGGVYGYTF,TGTGCCAGCAGCCCCGGCGGGGTTTATGGCTACACCTTC
TRBJ2-3,TRBV2,-,TRBD2,CASIFEREVGDTQYF,TGTGCCAGCATATTCGAGCGGGAGGTAGGAGATACGCAGTATTTT
TRBJ1-5,TRBV18,-,TRBD1,CASSPWTGDDQPQHF,TGTGCCAGCTCCCCGTGGACAGGCGATGATCAGCCCCAGCATTTT
TRBJ2-7,TRBV7-2,-,TRBD1,CASSPRDSAYEQYF,TGTGCCAGCAGCCCCCGGGACAGCGCATACGAGCAGTACTTC
TRBJ1-1,TRBV11-3,-,-,CASSPSGGNAEAFF,TGTGCCAGCAGCCCGAGCGGAGGGAACGCTGAAGCTTTCTTT
TRBJ2-1,TRBV18,-,TRBD2,CASSPNTLAGGLNEQFF,TGTGCCAGCTCACCCAACACACTAGCGGGAGGGCTCAATGAGCAGTTCTTC
TRBJ2-1,TRBV5-4,-,-,CASSLGGHGLDNEQFF,TGTGCCAGCAGCTTAGGGGGACATGGTCTCGACAATGAGCAGTTCTTC
TRBJ2-7,TRBV15,-,TRBD2,CATSSQRGSYEQYF,TGTGCCACCAGCAGCCAGCGGGGCTCCTACGAGCAGTACTTC
TRBJ1-1,TRBV4-2,-,TRBD1,CASSPRQGGWENTEAFF,TGTGCCAGCAGCCCGCGACAGGGCGGGTGGGAGAACACTGAAGCTTTCTTT
TRBJ1-2,TRBV2,-,-,CAGAQGLGYGYTF,TGTGCCGGCGCCCAGGGGCTCGGCTATGGCTACACCTTC
TRBJ2-7,TRBV19,once,-,CASSIAHGRGINEQYF,TGTGCCAGTAGTATAGCGCACGGGCGGGGCATAAACGAGCAGTACTTC
TRBJ2-1,TRBV28,few,-,CASSLFRLGANSYNEQFF,TGTGCCAGCAGTTTATTCCGGTTGGGGGCGAACTCCTACAATGAGCAGTTCTTC
TRBJ2-7,TRBV11-2,-,TRBD2,CASSLDLVGGSYEQYF,TGTGCCAGCAGCTTAGATCTGGTGGGAGGGAGCTACGAGCAGTACTTC
TRBJ2-7,TRBV19,-,-,CASSGQGYEQYF,TGTGCCAGTAGTGGGCAGGGCTACGAGCAGTACTTC
TRBJ1-3,TRBV19,-,TRBD1,CASTGTGLGNTIYF,TGTGCCAGTACGGGGACAGGACTTGGAAACACCATATATTTT
TRBJ2-3,TRBV10-2,-,-,CASSGKTTPGTDTQYF,TGCGCCAGCAGTGGTAAGACTACCCCGGGGACAGATACGCAGTATTTT
TRBJ2-5,TRBV28,-,TRBD1,CASSVSGQGPRNQYF,TGTGCCAGCAGCGTTTCGGGACAGGGGCCTCGGAACCAGTACTTC
TRBJ2-2,TRBV5-6,-,-,CASSFRDSGNTGELFF,TGTGCCAGCAGCTTTCGAGATAGCGGGAACACCGGGGAGCTGTTTTTT
TRBJ1-3,TRBV5-1,-,TRBD1,CASSFQGGSGNTIYF,TGCGCCAGCAGCTTCCAGGGGGGCTCTGGAAACACCATATATTTT
TRBJ2-3,TRBV27,-,TRBD1,CASSLSRGGVRTDTQYF,TGTGCCAGCAGTTTATCGAGAGGGGGCGTACGAACAGATACGCAGTATTTT
TRBJ2-7,TRBV7-9,-,TRBD2,CASTPGGGSYEQYF,TGTGCCAGCACCCCGGGCGGGGGCTCCTACGAGCAGTACTTC
TRBJ2-7,TRBV10-2,few,-,CASSDGFYEQYF,TGCGCCAGCAGTGATGGCTTCTACGAGCAGTACTTC
TRBJ2-7,TRBV18,-,-,CASSPAGNIHEQYF,TGTGCCAGCTCACCTGCAGGGAACATCCACGAGCAGTACTTC
TRBJ2-2,TRBV7-9,once,-,CASSLIGETNTGELFF,TGTGCCAGCAGCTTAATCGGGGAGACGAACACCGGGGAGCTGTTTTTT
TRBJ2-7,TRBV6-5,-,TRBD2,CASSFLLSGREGEQYF,TGTGCCAGCAGTTTCCTCCTTAGCGGGAGAGAGGGCGAGCAGTACTTC
TRBJ2-3,TRBV7-8,-,-,CASSSHGGGGSTDTQYF,TGTGCCAGCAGCTCCCACGGAGGAGGGGGCAGCACAGATACGCAGTATTTT
TRBJ2-7,TRBV18,-,TRBD1,CASSPGQATYEQYF,TGTGCCAGCTCACCCGGACAGGCAACCTACGAGCAGTACTTC
TRBJ1-2,TRBV5-1,-,-,CASSLRPGDSYTF,TGCGCCAGCAGCTTGCGTCCGGGAGACAGCTACACCTTC
TRBJ2-7,TRBV6-5,-,-,CASTRLQGTHEQYF,TGTGCCAGCACCCGGCTCCAGGGTACCCACGAGCAGTACTTC
TRBJ1-1,TRBV9,-,-,CASSVLGGNTEAFF,TGTGCCAGCAGCGTGTTGGGGGGGAACACTGAAGCTTTCTTT
TRBJ1-3,TRBV4-2,-,-,CASSQDPGTSGNTIYF,TGTGCCAGCAGCCAAGATCCCGGGACTTCTGGAAACACCATATATTTT
TRBJ1-6,TRBV19,-,TRBD1,CASSRQGESPLHF,TGTGCCAGTAGTAGGCAGGGGGAGTCACCCCTCCACTTT
TRBJ1-4,TRBV7-2,-,-,CASSLARGSGNEKLFF,TGTGCCAGCAGCTTAGCGCGGGGTTCGGGTAATGAAAAACTGTTTTTT
TRBJ2-1,TRBV2,-,TRBD2,CASSEVAGANSDEQFF,TGTGCCAGCAGTGAAGTCGCGGGAGCGAATTCGGATGAGCAGTTCTTC
TRBJ2-7,TRBV28,-,TRBD1,CASSLEGQTYEQYF,TGTGCCAGCAGTTTAGAGGGACAGACCTACGAGCAGTACTTC
TRBJ2-2,TRBV18,-,TRBD2,CASSPLGRIGRSGELFF,TGTGCCAGCTCACCACTAGGTCGGATCGGGAGGTCCGGGGAGCTGTTTTTT
TRBJ1-5,TRBV6-1,-,TRBD1,CASDRDGYQPQHF,TGTGCCAGTGACAGGGATGGATATCAGCCCCAGCATTTT
TRBJ1-5,TRBV19,-,TRBD1,CAVRFGTGENQPQHF,TGTGCCGTTCGATTCGGGACAGGGGAGAATCAGCCCCAGCATTTT
TRBJ1-5,TRBV28,-,TRBD1,CASSLSQWTGGNQPQHF,TGTGCCAGCAGTTTGTCTCAATGGACAGGGGGGAATCAGCCCCAGCATTTT
TRBJ2-5,TRBV7-8,-,TRBD2,CASSLALGRAETQYF,TGTGCCAGCAGCTTAGCGCTAGGGAGGGCAGAGACCCAGTACTTC
TRBJ1-5,TRBV9,-,TRBD1,CASSSPGGGHTRIPF,TGTGCCAGCAGCTCCCCGGGAGGGGGCCATACCCGTATTCCTTTT
TRBJ1-2,TRBV7-9,-,TRBD1,CASRLQGYYGYTF,TGTGCCAGCAGATTACAGGGGTACTATGGCTACACCTTC
TRBJ1-3,TRBV25-1,-,-,CASSEYTGTSGNTIYF,TGTGCCAGCAGTGAATACACCGGGACATCTGGAAACACCATATATTTT
TRBJ1-2,TRBV5-6,-,TRBD1,CASSPGQGALGYTF,TGTGCCAGCAGCCCAGGACAGGGGGCGCTCGGCTACACCTTC
TRBJ1-6,TRBV30,-,-,CAWSDQGHTLYNSPLHF,TGTGCCTGGAGTGACCAGGGGCATACCCTCTATAATTCACCCCTCCACTTT
TRBJ1-1,TRBV29-1,-,TRBD1,CSVVGQLMNTEAFF,TGCAGCGTTGTGGGACAGTTAATGAACACTGAAGCTTTCTTT
TRBJ1-2,TRBV28,-,-,CASRSAPGTDRSNYGYTF,TGTGCCAGCAGATCGGCCCCCGGAACGGACAGATCTAACTATGGCTACACCTTC
TRBJ2-2,TRBV5-4,-,-,CASSQTTDTGELFF,TGTGCCAGCAGCCAGACAACGGACACCGGGGAGCTGTTTTTT
TRBJ2-7,TRBV11-2,-,-,CASSQVTYEQYF,TGTGCCAGCAGCCAGGTTACCTACGAGCAGTACTTC
TRBJ1-2,TRBV6-5,-,TRBD1,CASSRTGTYGYTF,TGTGCCAGCAGTAGGACAGGGACCTATGGCTACACCTTC
TRBJ2-2,TRBV28,few,-,CASRERPRAGELFF,TGTGCCAGCAGGGAAAGACCTCGGGCCGGGGAGCTGTTTTTT
TRBJ2-5,TRBV6-5,-,TRBD2,CASSYSGTSGQETQYF,TGTGCCAGCAGTTACTCCGGGACTAGCGGACAAGAGACCCAGTACTTC
TRBJ2-1,TRBV7-2,-,TRBD2,CASSLEVGLAGIYNEQFF,TGTGCCAGCAGCTTAGAAGTGGGACTAGCGGGAATTTACAATGAGCAGTTCTTC
TRBJ1-4,TRBV19,-,-,CASSKGQDPTNEKLFF,TGTGCCAGTAGTAAAGGACAAGATCCAACTAATGAAAAACTGTTTTTT
TRBJ1-1,TRBV30,-,-,CAWSGGPHTEAFF,TGTGCCTGGAGTGGGGGGCCGCACACTGAAGCTTTCTTT